The source of this TCR beta chain is a study of shared clonotypes between healthy human individuals. Study in general: Per donor, three plates held CD4 naive cells, three held CD4 memory, two held CD8 naive and one held CD8 memory.

CD45RO negativity and positive selection for CCR7 defined naive CD8 cells, a population that excluded terminally differentiated effector memory CD45RA+ cells. The CDR3 runs 15 residues. Trimming cost V 5 bases and J 5 bases; bases outside gene matches: 9. Germline V gives CDR1 SEHNR, CDR2 FQNEAQ (reference sequence). In the source study's methods: Junction-only immunoSEQ data arrived without quality scores, meaning filtering differed. Sequenced by immunoSEQ multiplex PCR; TCRdb stores in-frame clones only, minus some. V and J calls and clone size are those listed in that table; D and trimming were worked out from the DNA. The sample has under 2,000,000 clones; approximately 95% are singletons.

The V and J genes are TRBV7-9 and TRBJ1-1, with TRBD1 identical over 9 bases. The origin of this receptor is a man in his late teens or twenties in good health. Material for sequencing was naive CD8+ T cells sorted from blood. The CDR3 is CASSASYRGLTEAFF. The CDR3, as DNA: TGTGCCAGCAGCGCTAGCTACAGGGGGCTGACTGAAGCTTTCTTT.